The next 26 T cell receptor beta chains were all read from a single sample in a study of blood T cell repertoires in COVID-19. Assay used: immunoSEQ multiplex PCR; TCRdb lists only in-frame clones, some missing. The sample records 40,000 to 50,000 clones, around 90% being singletons. Input material: peripheral blood. These receptors were taken from a man in his sixties with acute or convalescent COVID-19.

The chain employs TRBV7-9 and TRBJ2-7; D is perhaps TRBD1 (6 bases). The V end was cut by 5 bases, the J end by 4 bases, with 24 bases between. The length of the CDR3 is 17 residues. Germline assignment: CDR1 SEHNR and CDR2 FQNEAQ (reference sequence). DNA of the CDR3: TGTGCCAGCAGCCCAAATGGACCCGAAGGGGGATATTACGAGCAGTACTTC. Translation: CASSPNGPEGGYYEQYF.

This CDR3 is CAWSNRGPAETQHF. The CDR3 DNA reads as TGTGCCTGGAGTAATCGCGGGCCAGCGGAGACCCAGCATTTT. This sequence joins TRBV30 and TRBJ1-5; D not certain. This CDR3 contains 14 residues. Germline V CDR1 and CDR2: GTSNPN, SVGIG (reference sequence). The V and J ends lost 2 bases and 11 bases respectively, with 19 bases between them. Looking up the rest from reference TRBV30 and TRBJ1-5 gives the full variable domain: SQTIHQWPATLVQPVGSPLSLECTVEGTSNPNLYWYRQAAGRGLQLLFYSVGIGQISSEVPQNLSASRPQDRQFILSSKKLLLSDSGFYLCAWSNRGPAETQHFGDGTRLSIL.

V usage is TRBV10-3 and J usage is TRBJ2-2, with 8 bases fitting TRBD1. CDR3 length: 17 residues. Looked up from germline, CDR1 is ENHRY and CDR2 is SYGVKD. V was pared by 4 bases and J by 5 bases, with 12 bases of the junction left unmatched. The DNA for the CDR3 is TGTGCCATCAGTGTTCTACAGGGGGTCACTAGGACCGGGGAGCTGTTTTTT. This sequence encodes CAISVLQGVTRTGELFF.

The rearrangement links TRBV20-1 to TRBJ2-1, with D possibly TRBD2 on 6 matching bases. Germline lookup yields CDR1 DFQATT and CDR2 SNEGSKA (reference sequence). Trimming left V 3 bases short and J 0 bases short, with 18 bases between. The CDR3 has 17 residues. The CDR3 sequence is CSASGLGRKSSYNEQFF. The DNA for the CDR3 is TGCAGTGCTAGTGGTTTGGGGAGGAAGAGCTCCTACAATGAGCAGTTCTTC.

This clone was seen a few times. The V and J genes are TRBV5-6 and TRBJ1-6; TRBD1 aligns across 9 bases. The trim removed 1 base at V and 6 bases at J, leaving 11 bases unmatched. This CDR3 contains 18 residues. Looked up from germline, CDR1 is SGHDT and CDR2 is YYEEEE. CDR3 sequence reads: CASSLRSFVDRGNSPLHF. CDR3 coding DNA: TGTGCCAGCAGCTTGCGTTCTTTTGTGGACAGGGGTAATTCACCCCTCCACTTT. The entire variable domain, with the rest obtained from reference TRBV5-6 and TRBJ1-6, is as follows: DAGVTQSPTHLIKTRGQQVTLRCSPKSGHDTVSWYQQALGQGPQFIFQYYEEEERQRGNFPDRFSGHQFPNYSSELNVNALLLGDSALYLCASSLRSFVDRGNSPLHFGNGTRLTVT.

The rearrangement links TRBV19 to TRBJ1-5, with D perhaps matching TRBD1 (6 bases). The germline CDR1 and CDR2 sequences are LNHDA and SQIVND (reference sequence). The V gene lost 0 bases and the J gene lost 15 bases, with 15 bases spanning the gap. The CDR3 covers 13 residues. CDR3 bases: TGTGCCAGTAGTATAGAGGGGGCAGGCCCGCCGCATTTT. This gives the protein CASSIEGAGPPHF.

This clone occurred once. The rearrangement uses TRBV27 and TRBJ1-5; no clear D. V was shortened by 1 base and J by 0 bases, with 7 bases between the two germline ends. Germline loops: CDR1 MNHEY, CDR2 SMNVEV (reference sequence). This CDR3 is 15 amino acids long. The CDR3 is CASSLWSNSNQPQHF. The CDR3 DNA is TGTGCCAGCAGTTTATGGTCTAATAGCAATCAGCCCCAGCATTTT.

This chain links TRBV30 with TRBJ1-5; D might be TRBD1 (5 bases). The germline V and J ends were trimmed by 5 bases and 2 bases, with 16 bases remaining between them. Germline lookup yields CDR1 GTSNPN and CDR2 SVGIG (reference sequence). The CDR3 extends over 15 amino acids. CDR3 coding DNA: TGTGCCTGGGCAGAGGGGACTATAGGCAATCAGCCCCAGCATTTT. It encodes CAWAEGTIGNQPQHF. Drawing the rest from reference TRBV30 and TRBJ1-5, the complete variable domain is SQTIHQWPATLVQPVGSPLSLECTVEGTSNPNLYWYRQAAGRGLQLLFYSVGIGQISSEVPQNLSASRPQDRQFILSSKKLLLSDSGFYLCAWAEGTIGNQPQHFGDGTRLSIL.

The chain recombines TRBV5-1 with TRBJ1-2, with 9 bases matching TRBD1. The V gene's germline CDR1 is SGHRS and CDR2 YFSETQ. J was trimmed by 8 bases and V by 4 bases; bases with no gene match: 9. The CDR3 spans 14 residues. CDR3 protein: CASSQDRGVQGYTF. The DNA of the CDR3 is TGCGCCAGCAGCCAGGACAGGGGAGTACAAGGCTACACCTTC.

This sequence joins TRBV9 and TRBJ1-1, with D possibly being TRBD1 (5 bases). V lost 0 bases to trimming and J lost 0 bases, with 6 bases between them. The CDR3 sequence is 14 residues long. The germline V gene has CDR1 SGDLS and CDR2 YYNGEE. The CDR3 DNA is TGTGCCAGCAGCGTAGCAGGGATGAACACTGAAGCTTTCTTT. Translation: CASSVAGMNTEAFF.

This clone was counted a single time. This chain connects TRBV5-8 to TRBJ2-1; 7 nucleotides agree with TRBD1. This CDR3 is built from 16 residues. V trimming: 4 bases; J trimming: 8 bases; junction bases outside the gene matches: 15. Germline V CDR1 and CDR2: SGHTS, YDEGEE. The DNA of the CDR3 is TGTGCCAGCAGCCGCGGCAGGGGGAACGTTGGTGATGAGCAGTTCTTC. This sequence encodes CASSRGRGNVGDEQFF.

The V gene is TRBV6-5, the J gene TRBJ1-5; 7 bases align to TRBD1. This CDR3 has 15 amino acids. In germline, CDR1 is MNHEY, CDR2 SVGAGI. V lost 6 bases, J lost 0 bases, and 5 bases stayed unmatched. CDR3: CASSGGQFSNQPQHF. CDR3 DNA: TGTGCCAGCAGCGGGGGACAGTTTAGCAATCAGCCCCAGCATTTT.

V usage is TRBV19 and J usage is TRBJ2-7; TRBD2 agrees at 10 bases. The V segment lost 6 bases and the J segment 5 bases; nucleotides outside the gene matches: 10. Germline values: CDR1 LNHDA, CDR2 SQIVND (reference sequence). The CDR3 contains 15 residues. In DNA, the CDR3 is TGTGCCAGTAGACGAACTAGCGGGGTCCTGGACGAGCAGTACTTC. It codes for CASRRTSGVLDEQYF.

Details on this clone: One end of the junction does not line up with germline, which may come from a read error. The chain uses TRBV7-6 and TRBJ1-2; no firm D call. Germline CDR1 is SGHVS and CDR2 is FNYEAQ. The CDR3 is made up of 16 amino acids. Here the CDR3 DNA reads TGTGCCAGCAACTTAGGGCGTGGGCACCATGTCTATGGCTACACCTTC. This sequence encodes CASNLGRGHHVYGYTF.

J is TRBJ2-7 and V is TRBV6-2 or TRBV6-3; D possibly corresponds to TRBD1 (5 bases). Germline-derived CDR1 and CDR2 are MNHEY and SVGEGT. Trimming took 5 bases from V and 3 from J, leaving 14 bases between them. This CDR3 is 14 amino acids long. This chain's CDR3 is CASSNDRPGYEQYF. The CDR3 DNA sequence: TGTGCCAGCAGTAATGACAGACCCGGCTACGAGCAGTACTTC.

CDR3 protein: CASSLASGRQPQHF. In nucleotides, the CDR3 is TGTGCCAGCAGTTTGGCTTCCGGGAGGCAGCCCCAGCATTTT. The V call is TRBV27, the J call TRBJ1-5, with D uncertain. Per the germline V gene, CDR1 is MNHEY and CDR2 is SMNVEV (reference sequence). The CDR3 has 14 residues. V was pared by 3 bases and J by 7 bases, with 13 bases between.

This chain links TRBV10-1 with TRBJ2-2, with D perhaps TRBD1 (5 bases). Germline V CDR1 and CDR2: WNHNN, SYGVQD (reference sequence). V was pared by 2 bases and J by 1 base, with 8 bases between. The CDR3 extends over 15 amino acids. In nucleotides, the CDR3 is TGCGCCAGCAGTGAGAAGACAGAGAACACCGGGGAGCTGTTTTTT. Protein product: CASSEKTENTGELFF.

The chain combines TRBV5-4 with TRBJ2-6; D is possibly TRBD1 (5 bases). The V and J ends lost 4 bases and 3 bases respectively, with 11 bases between them. Germline values: CDR1 SGHNT, CDR2 YYREEE (reference sequence). The CDR3 spans 15 residues. CDR3 DNA: TGTGCCAGCAGCGTCCAGGGTTATGGGGCCAACGTCCTGACTTTC. It translates to CASSVQGYGANVLTF.

The genes are TRBV25-1 and TRBJ2-3, with D perhaps TRBD2 (6 bases). Germline CDR1 reads MGHDK; CDR2 reads SYGVNS. Trimming removed 1 base from V and 2 bases from J, with 13 bases in between. This CDR3 has 16 amino acids. CDR3 region: CASSELGSGDTDTQYF. Here the CDR3 DNA reads TGTGCCAGCAGTGAATTAGGTAGCGGAGACACAGATACGCAGTATTTT.

J is TRBJ1-5 and V is TRBV7-9; D call uncertain. CDR3 length equals 12 residues. Germline CDR1 reads SEHNR; CDR2 reads FQNEAQ (reference sequence). With 2 bases removed from V and 4 bases from J, the gap between germline ends came to 3 bases. CDR3 region: CASSLYNQPQHF. Written as DNA, the CDR3 is TGTGCCAGCAGCTTATATAATCAGCCCCAGCATTTT.

The chain joins TRBV6-2 or TRBV6-3 to TRBJ1-2, with D possibly TRBD1 on 5 matching bases. The CDR3 covers 15 residues. Between the trimmed V and J ends, which lost 6 bases and 3 bases, there was a span of 17 bases. The germline V gene encodes CDR1 MNHEY and CDR2 SVGEGT. In DNA, the CDR3 is TGTGCCAGCAGCCGACAACCGACAGCTCACTATGGCTACACCTTC. Protein: CASSRQPTAHYGYTF.

The V gene is TRBV11-3, the J gene TRBJ2-1, with 8 bases lining up with TRBD2. The CDR3 runs to 14 residues. In germline, CDR1 is SGHNT, CDR2 YENEEA. Unmatched junction bases numbered 2, after V lost 3 bases and J lost 4 bases. The DNA of the CDR3 is TGTGCCAGCAGCTTGGGGACTAGGTACAATGAGCAGTTCTTC. It specifies CASSLGTRYNEQFF.

The chain carries TRBV19 and TRBJ1-5; D is undetermined. The ends were cut back, 7 bases at V and 0 bases at J, with 10 bases in the middle. The CDR3 length is 14 residues. Per germline, CDR1 LNHDA and CDR2 SQIVND (reference sequence). CDR3 coding DNA: TGTGCCAGTACTAGCAGAAATAGCAATCAGCCCCAGCATTTT. Residues: CASTSRNSNQPQHF.

This clone was seen a single time. The chain has TRBV5-5 and TRBJ2-7, with a tentative D call TRBD1 (6 bases). There are 13 residues in the CDR3. The V end lost 1 base, the J end lost 4 bases, and 9 bases lay between the germline ends. In germline, CDR1 is SGHKS, CDR2 YYEKEE (reference sequence). The CDR3 DNA reads TGTGCCAGCAGCTTGATACAGGGTTACGAGCAGTACTTC. Translating gives CASSLIQGYEQYF.

Only a few counts were recorded for this clone. V is TRBV2 and J is TRBJ1-4; the match to TRBD1 covers 9 bases. The CDR3 totals 14 residues. Germline V gives CDR1 SNHLY, CDR2 FYNNEI. V shed 8 bases and J 8 bases; nucleotides not matched to a gene: 9. CDR3 in DNA: TGTGCCAGCCAGGGACAGGGAGGTAAAGAAAAACTGTTTTTT. Translated, it gives CASQGQGGKEKLFF.

The chain employs TRBV7-2 and TRBJ2-5; D unresolved. The germline V gene has CDR1 SGHTA and CDR2 FQGNSA. V was shortened by 3 bases and J by 4 bases, with 9 bases between the two germline ends. This CDR3 region has 13 residues. CDR3 in amino acids: CASSFGSRETQYF. CDR3 coding DNA: TGTGCCAGCAGCTTCGGGTCACGAGAGACCCAGTACTTC.